The clone carrying this T cell receptor beta chain was seen a handful of times. The antigen remains undetermined. The source of the sample is a study of beta chain features in type 1 diabetes. Notes on the study in general: A moderate, significant TCRB CDR3 shortening appeared in type 1 diabetes across four CD4+ subsets.

Expressed TCRB transcripts were sequenced because the entire RNA isolate underwent reverse transcription. TCRdb's copy holds only in-frame clones and misses some; the assay was immunoSEQ multiplex PCR. The sample holds some 350,000 clones, 9.5% to 10% seen once. The junction had 9 bases not matched to a gene; V was cut back by 7 bases and J by 0 bases. This CDR3 has 15 residues. In germline, CDR1 is ENHRY, CDR2 SYGVKD. The V call is TRBV10-3, the J call TRBJ2-7, with TRBD1 identical over 7 bases. The source of this sequence is a man aged 30 to 39 with type 1 diabetes. Material: central memory CD4+ T cells from blood. The CDR3 DNA reads as TGTGCCATCACCGAAACAGGGGCGGGCTCCTACGAGCAGTACTTC. It yields the protein CAITETGAGSYEQYF.